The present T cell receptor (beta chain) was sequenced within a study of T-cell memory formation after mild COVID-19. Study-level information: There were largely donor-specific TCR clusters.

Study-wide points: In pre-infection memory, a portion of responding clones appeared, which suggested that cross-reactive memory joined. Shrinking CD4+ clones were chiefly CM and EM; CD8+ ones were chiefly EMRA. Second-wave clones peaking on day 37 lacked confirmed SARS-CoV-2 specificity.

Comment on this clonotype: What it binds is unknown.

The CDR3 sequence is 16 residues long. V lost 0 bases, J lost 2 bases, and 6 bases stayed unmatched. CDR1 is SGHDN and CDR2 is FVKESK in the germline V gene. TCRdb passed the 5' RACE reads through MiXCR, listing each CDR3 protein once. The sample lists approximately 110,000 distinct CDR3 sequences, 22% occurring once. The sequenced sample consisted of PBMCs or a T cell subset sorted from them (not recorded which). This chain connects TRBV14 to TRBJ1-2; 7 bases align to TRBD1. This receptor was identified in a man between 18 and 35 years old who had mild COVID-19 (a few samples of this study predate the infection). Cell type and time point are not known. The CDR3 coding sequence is TGTGCCAGCAGCCAAGATCAGGGGGTTTGGAACTATGGCTACACCTTC. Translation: CASSQDQGVWNYGYTF.